The 27 T cell receptor beta chains listed next were all sequenced from one sample in a study of T cell responses to AZD1222 COVID-19 vaccine. The table came from immunoSEQ multiplex PCR; TCRdb's copy has only in-frame clones and leaves some out. The repertoire includes 75,000 to 100,000 clones, approximately 90% of them detected once, and less than 3.5% sits in the top ten. The sample was peripheral blood, taken on day 0 of AZD1222 vaccination. Receptors originate from an adult in good health.

The chain carries TRBV9 and TRBJ1-4; D may be TRBD1 (5 bases). This CDR3 spans 15 amino acids. CDR1 is SGDLS, CDR2 YYNGEE, per germline. Trimming stripped 4 bases from V and 8 bases from J, with 18 bases between. The CDR3 DNA reads TGTGCCAGCAGCCCGACAGTCGTACCTGGGGAAAAACTGTTTTTT. This gives the protein CASSPTVVPGEKLFF. The full variable domain, completed using reference TRBV9 and TRBJ1-4, is DSGVTQTPKHLITATGQRVTLRCSPRSGDLSVYWYQQSLDQGLQFLIQYYNGEERAKGNILERFSAQQFPDLHSELNLSSLELGDSALYFCASSPTVVPGEKLFFGSGTQLSVL.

The chain couples TRBV28 to TRBJ2-7; the D is unclear. V was pared by 7 bases and J by 0 bases, with 7 bases between. This CDR3 has 12 residues. Germline CDR1 is MDHEN and CDR2 is SYDVKM. CDR3 in amino acids: CASNPSSYEQYF. The CDR3 nucleotides read TGTGCCAGCAATCCAAGCTCCTACGAGCAGTACTTC.

The CDR3 region is CATRVTSGSSYNEQFF. DNA for the CDR3: TGTGCCACCAGAGTGACTAGCGGGAGTTCCTACAATGAGCAGTTCTTC. The genes are TRBV15 and TRBJ2-1; 12 positions agree with TRBD2. CDR3 length equals 16 residues. Germline CDR1 is LNHNV and CDR2 is YYDKDF (reference sequence). Trimming took 6 bases from V and 1 from J; bases not matched to a gene: 4.

The chain carries TRBV12-3 or TRBV12-4 and TRBJ1-2, with D maybe TRBD1 (6 bases). The CDR3 length is 13 residues. V lost 2 bases and J 8 bases, leaving 12 bases between the germline ends. The CDR3 is CASSLRGIGGYTF. CDR3 DNA sequence: TGTGCCAGCAGTTTAAGGGGGATTGGCGGCTACACCTTC.

The chain recombines TRBV4-1 with TRBJ1-3; unclear D gene. Germline V gives CDR1 MGHRA, CDR2 YSYEKL. Trimming stripped 4 bases from V and 0 bases from J, with 10 bases between. The CDR3 covers 15 residues. CDR3 nucleotide sequence: TGCGCCAGCAGCCTTGACACCTTCTCTGGAAACACCATATATTTT. Protein: CASSLDTFSGNTIYF.

In this sample, this clone turned up once. The V call is TRBV28, the J call TRBJ2-2; D unclear. Per germline, CDR1 MDHEN and CDR2 SYDVKM. Trimming took off 8 bases at V and 2 bases at J, with 9 bases between the two ends. The CDR3 has 13 amino acids. As DNA, the CDR3 is TGTGCCAGCTCTAACCCCAACACCGGGGAGCTGTTTTTT. Amino acid sequence: CASSNPNTGELFF.

V usage is TRBV6-4 and J usage is TRBJ2-1, with D perhaps matching TRBD2 (6 bases). The germline CDR1 and CDR2 sequences are MRHNA and SNTAGT. The CDR3 sequence is 14 residues long. V lost 4 bases and J lost 5, with 12 bases in between. In DNA form, the CDR3 reads TGTGCCAGCAGTGTAGGACGGGAGCACAATGAGCAGTTCTTC. Translating it yields CASSVGREHNEQFF.

In this sample, this clone turned up a few times. The chain uses TRBV13 and TRBJ1-1; D unclear. Germline CDR1 and CDR2: PRHDT and FYEKMQ (reference sequence). The CDR3 contains 14 residues. Trimming shortened V by 3 bases and J by 3 bases, and 11 bases separated the two germline ends. This CDR3 reads CASSLAEPYTEAFF. The CDR3 DNA follows: TGTGCCAGCAGCTTGGCAGAGCCCTACACTGAAGCTTTCTTT.

This clone is medium-sized. V usage is TRBV7-9 and J usage is TRBJ1-1; 8 bases fit TRBD1. Unmatched junction bases numbered 12, after V lost 5 bases and J lost 10 bases. The germline V gene encodes CDR1 SEHNR and CDR2 FQNEAQ (reference sequence). This CDR3 has 14 residues. The CDR3: CASSGNEQGVPAFF. The DNA for the CDR3 is TGTGCCAGCAGCGGAAACGAACAGGGGGTACCAGCTTTCTTT.

The genes are TRBV6-6 and TRBJ1-2; 9 nucleotides agree with TRBD1. The germline V gene has CDR1 MNHNY and CDR2 SVGAGI (reference sequence). The V and J ends lost 7 bases and 7 bases, in that order; junction bases with no gene match: 13. The CDR3 sequence is 15 residues long. The chain's CDR3 is CASITADRDRVGYTF. The CDR3 DNA is TGTGCCAGCATCACCGCAGACCGGGACAGGGTTGGCTACACCTTC.

In DNA, the CDR3 is TGTGCCAGTAGTATTACCACCGGGGAGCTGTTTTTT. This encodes CASSITTGELFF. The chain couples TRBV19 to TRBJ2-2; no firm D call. CDR1 is LNHDA, CDR2 SQIVND, per germline (reference sequence). The V gene lost 3 bases and the J gene lost 4 bases, with 3 bases spanning the gap. The length of the CDR3 is 12 residues.

Regarding this clone: The junction shows a germline mismatch at one end, possibly a read error. The rearrangement links TRBV5-5 to TRBJ2-3, with D perhaps matching TRBD1 or TRBD2 (7 bases each). Germline CDR1 is SGHKS and CDR2 is YYEKEE (reference sequence). The CDR3 sequence is 16 residues long. CDR3 in DNA: TGTGCCAGCACCTTGCCCCAGGGGGGGAGCACAGATACGCAGTATTTT. It translates to CASTLPQGGSTDTQYF.

The V gene is TRBV6-1, the J gene TRBJ2-1, with no clear D. V was cut by 2 bases and J by 11 bases, with 13 bases left in between. Germline assignment: CDR1 MNHNS and CDR2 SASEGT. This CDR3 has 13 amino acids. In nucleotides, the CDR3 is TGTGCCAGCAGTGAAACGGTGCGGCCCAAGCAGTTCTTC. Its translation is CASSETVRPKQFF.

The chain uses TRBV30 and TRBJ1-5; D gene ambiguous. The CDR3 has 11 residues. The germline V and J ends were trimmed by 6 bases and 0 bases, with 3 bases remaining between them. Germline lookup yields CDR1 GTSNPN and CDR2 SVGIG (reference sequence). CDR3 sequence reads: CACYSNQPQHF. The CDR3, as DNA: TGTGCCTGCTATAGCAATCAGCCCCAGCATTTT. The variable domain in full, completed from reference TRBV30 and TRBJ1-5, reads SQTIHQWPATLVQPVGSPLSLECTVEGTSNPNLYWYRQAAGRGLQLLFYSVGIGQISSEVPQNLSASRPQDRQFILSSKKLLLSDSGFYLCACYSNQPQHFGDGTRLSIL.

As DNA, the CDR3 is TGTGCCAGCAGACCAACAGGGCGGGCGCACGGCTACACCTTC. The encoded protein is CASRPTGRAHGYTF. This rearrangement joins TRBV5-4 to TRBJ1-2, with a weak D call TRBD1 (6 bases). Germline CDR1 is SGHNT and CDR2 is YYREEE (reference sequence). V lost 5 bases and J lost 8, with 19 bases in between. This CDR3 is 14 amino acids long.

This chain connects TRBV5-1 to TRBJ1-2, with no clear D. The ends were cut back, 0 bases at V and 0 bases at J, with 6 bases in the middle. Germline CDR1 SGHRS, CDR2 YFSETQ. The CDR3 is made up of 14 amino acids. The CDR3 DNA reads TGCGCCAGCAGCTTGGAAGGCGCTAACTATGGCTACACCTTC. It is translated as CASSLEGANYGYTF.

The chain combines TRBV28 with TRBJ1-3; D gene ambiguous. Germline CDR1 and CDR2: MDHEN and SYDVKM. Trimming cost V 6 bases and J 2 bases, with 11 bases left between them. This CDR3 region has 14 residues. Here the CDR3 DNA reads TGTGCCAGCAGGGACGAGAGGGCTGGAAACACCATATATTTT. Residues: CASRDERAGNTIYF.

The chain combines TRBV7-8 with TRBJ2-4, with D perhaps matching TRBD1 or TRBD2 (6 bases each). Germline CDR1 SGHVS, CDR2 FQNEAQ. The CDR3 length is 15 residues. V shed 1 base and J shed 6 bases, with 13 bases lying between them. CDR3 DNA: TGTGCCAGCAGCTTAGTAGGGGGGCTAGGAAACATTCAGTACTTC. It codes for CASSLVGGLGNIQYF.

The J gene is TRBJ1-1, the V gene TRBV11-1; D ambiguous. Per the germline V gene, CDR1 is SGHAT and CDR2 is FQDESV (reference sequence). Trimming shortened V by 4 bases and J by 1 base, and 10 bases separated the two germline ends. This CDR3 comprises 14 residues. Written as DNA, the CDR3 is TGTGCCAGCAGCTCTGGACCGTGGAACACTGAAGCTTTCTTT. This codes for CASSSGPWNTEAFF.

The rearrangement links TRBV3-1 (or the pseudogene TRBV3-2) to TRBJ2-7; no definite D call. The CDR3 consists of 16 residues. Trimming took off 0 bases at V and 0 bases at J, with 12 bases between the two ends. Germline V gene data show CDR1 as LGHDT and CDR2 as YNNKEL (reference sequence). In nucleotides, the CDR3 is TGTGCCAGCAGCCAAGATACATCTAGGAGCTCCTACGAGCAGTACTTC. This gives the protein CASSQDTSRSSYEQYF.

This chain joins TRBV27 and TRBJ1-2, with a tentative D call TRBD1 (5 bases). Trimming cost V 3 bases and J 6 bases, with 20 bases left between them. In germline, CDR1 is MNHEY, CDR2 SMNVEV (reference sequence). This CDR3 has 16 amino acids. The CDR3 DNA reads TGTGCCAGCAGTTTCGGATACCGGGACCCGGCGGATGGCTACACCTTC. Protein: CASSFGYRDPADGYTF.

The chain employs TRBV27 and TRBJ1-1, with a tentative D call TRBD1 (5 bases). Germline V CDR1 and CDR2: MNHEY, SMNVEV (reference sequence). CDR3 size: 12 residues. Trimming cost V 5 bases and J 4 bases, with 8 bases left between them. The CDR3 nucleotides are TGTGCCAGCAGTCGGGGGAGCACTGAAGCTTTCTTT. Protein product: CASSRGSTEAFF.

The gene calls are TRBV10-3 and TRBJ2-7; D is undetermined. CDR1 is ENHRY, CDR2 SYGVKD, per germline. The V end was cut by 8 bases, the J end by 4 bases, with 15 bases between. The CDR3 spans 13 residues. CDR3 in amino acids: CAIGIRQGYEQYF. The CDR3 DNA sequence: TGTGCCATCGGGATTCGGCAAGGGTACGAGCAGTACTTC.

CDR3 amino acids: CASSPTGFSYNEQFF. The CDR3 nucleotides read TGTGCCAGCAGCCCAACAGGCTTTTCCTACAATGAGCAGTTCTTC. The chain links TRBV7-9 to TRBJ2-1; D is perhaps TRBD1 (5 bases). Trimming took off 5 bases at V and 1 base at J, with 12 bases between the two ends. This CDR3 comprises 15 residues. Germline V gives CDR1 SEHNR, CDR2 FQNEAQ (reference sequence).

The rearrangement uses TRBV5-6 and TRBJ1-2; possible D gene TRBD1, 6 bases. CDR3 length: 19 residues. V lost 1 base to trimming and J lost 2 bases, with 24 bases between them. Germline V gives CDR1 SGHDT, CDR2 YYEEEE. Here the CDR3 DNA reads TGTGCCAGCAGCTTGTTGGGGGGCGACTACATAAGGTCAAACTATGGCTACACCTTC. It encodes CASSLLGGDYIRSNYGYTF.

The chain carries TRBV2 and TRBJ2-1, with 12 bases lining up with TRBD2. V lost 5 bases to trimming and J lost 7 bases; unmatched junction nucleotides: 9. This CDR3 region has 16 residues. Germline V gene data show CDR1 as SNHLY and CDR2 as FYNNEI. The chain's CDR3 is CASSPASGRARNEQFF. CDR3 DNA: TGTGCCAGCAGTCCGGCTAGCGGGAGGGCCAGGAATGAGCAGTTCTTC.

V is TRBV27 and J is TRBJ1-3, with 11 bases matching TRBD1. Germline values: CDR1 MNHEY, CDR2 SMNVEV (reference sequence). J gave up 5 bases and V 8 bases, and 8 bases lay outside the gene matches. The CDR3 sequence is 15 residues long. For the CDR3, the DNA is TGTGCCAGCGCAGAGGACAGGGGGCGTCGAAACACCATATATTTT. Protein: CASAEDRGRRNTIYF.